One and the same sample provided the 27 T cell receptor beta chains below, sequenced in a study of control samples from healthy donors and cancer patients. Data came from immunoSEQ multiplex PCR; TCRdb stores just in-frame clones and leaves some out. The sample lists around 110,000 clones, 85% to 90% occurring once. Sequencing used PBMCs. These receptors were obtained from a woman between 50 and 59 years old with colorectal cancer.

This chain uses TRBV9 with TRBJ2-7; 9 nucleotides align to TRBD1. Germline V gives CDR1 SGDLS, CDR2 YYNGEE. The CDR3 runs to 14 residues. V was pared by 0 bases and J by 7 bases, with 5 bases of the junction left unmatched. CDR3 DNA sequence: TGTGCCAGCAGCGTAGGGACAGGGGTCGGGGAGCAGTACTTC. Amino acids: CASSVGTGVGEQYF.

V is TRBV12-3 or TRBV12-4 and J is TRBJ2-1; no reliable D call. V shed 3 bases and J shed 7 bases, with 10 bases lying between them. The CDR3 is 13 residues long. The CDR3 reads CASSFVAHNEQFF. The CDR3 nucleotides read TGTGCCAGCAGTTTCGTGGCTCATAATGAGCAGTTCTTC.

The chain links TRBV30 to TRBJ1-1; D is perhaps TRBD1 (5 bases). Germline CDR1 GTSNPN, CDR2 SVGIG (reference sequence). The CDR3 contains 12 residues. V was shortened by 4 bases and J by 12 bases, with 18 bases between the two germline ends. Here the CDR3 reads CAWNPGTQGPFF. The DNA for the CDR3 is TGTGCCTGGAATCCCGGGACCCAGGGCCCTTTCTTT. Variable domain in full (rest from reference TRBV30 and TRBJ1-1): SQTIHQWPATLVQPVGSPLSLECTVEGTSNPNLYWYRQAAGRGLQLLFYSVGIGQISSEVPQNLSASRPQDRQFILSSKKLLLSDSGFYLCAWNPGTQGPFFGQGTRLTVV.

The chain joins TRBV5-1 to TRBJ1-3; no firm D call. V was pared by 0 bases and J by 3 bases, with 10 bases between. This CDR3 is built from 15 residues. Germline CDR1 reads SGHRS; CDR2 reads YFSETQ. CDR3 residues: CASSLAGSDGNTIYF. CDR3 DNA: TGCGCCAGCAGCTTGGCCGGGTCAGATGGAAACACCATATATTTT.

The chain couples TRBV7-6 to TRBJ1-5, with 9 bases lining up with TRBD1. This CDR3 has 15 amino acids. CDR1 is SGHVS, CDR2 FNYEAQ, per germline. V lost 4 bases and J lost 4; bases outside the gene matches: 5. The CDR3: CASSSGTGFNQPQHF. The CDR3 nucleotides are TGTGCCAGCAGCTCCGGGACAGGGTTTAATCAGCCCCAGCATTTT.

This rearrangement joins TRBV5-1 to TRBJ1-2, with D uncertain. With 3 bases removed from V and 0 bases from J, the gap between germline ends came to 9 bases. The CDR3 totals 14 residues. Germline CDR1 reads SGHRS; CDR2 reads YFSETQ. CDR3 amino acids: CASSSLEANYGYTF. The CDR3 bases are TGCGCCAGCAGCTCCCTGGAGGCTAACTATGGCTACACCTTC. Looking up the rest from reference TRBV5-1 and TRBJ1-2 gives the full variable domain: KAGVTQTPRYLIKTRGQQVTLSCSPISGHRSVSWYQQTPGQGLQFLFEYFSETQRNKGNFPGRFSGRQFSNSRSEMNVSTLELGDSALYLCASSSLEANYGYTFGSGTRLTVV.

The J gene is TRBJ1-5, the V gene TRBV5-1, with D hard to call. This CDR3 has 13 amino acids. CDR1 is SGHRS, CDR2 YFSETQ, per germline. Trimming took 0 bases from V and 2 from J, leaving 3 bases between them. The CDR3 DNA reads as TGCGCCAGCAGCTTGGTTGGCAATCAGCCCCAGCATTTT. Its translation: CASSLVGNQPQHF.

This clone appeared once. Additional DNA sequences in this sample encode the identical CDR3. The CDR3 nucleotides read TGCGCCAGCAGCACGGGACAGGGCAACACTGAAGCTTTCTTT. It codes for CASSTGQGNTEAFF. The chain has TRBV5-1 and TRBJ1-1; 9 bases are shared with TRBD1. Per germline, CDR1 SGHRS and CDR2 YFSETQ. After removal of 4 bases from V and 2 bases from J, the junction contained 3 bases not matched to a gene. The CDR3 totals 14 residues.

The rearrangement joins TRBV14 to TRBJ2-2; D gene uncertain. The germline gives CDR1 SGHDN, CDR2 FVKESK. Trimming stripped 6 bases from V and 0 bases from J, with 8 bases between. This CDR3 has 14 residues. CDR3: CASSRQANTGELFF. CDR3 in DNA: TGTGCCAGCAGTAGGCAGGCGAACACCGGGGAGCTGTTTTTT.

This clone appeared a few times. The chain couples TRBV7-9 to TRBJ1-2; the D is unclear. CDR1 and CDR2 from the germline V gene are SEHNR and FQNEAQ (reference sequence). CDR3 length equals 14 residues. Trimming removed 3 bases from V and 4 bases from J, with 12 bases in between. CDR3 coding DNA: TGTGCCAGCAGCTTTATCGAGACCGCCTATGGCTACACCTTC. Its protein is CASSFIETAYGYTF.

The rearrangement links TRBV27 to TRBJ2-2, with no clear D. With 5 bases removed from V and 4 bases from J, the gap between germline ends came to 8 bases. The length of the CDR3 is 13 residues. CDR1 is MNHEY, CDR2 SMNVEV, per germline (reference sequence). Here the CDR3 reads CASSGLSTGELFF. DNA for the CDR3: TGTGCCAGCAGTGGGTTGAGCACCGGGGAGCTGTTTTTT.

This clone was counted between two and nine times. The rearrangement links TRBV3-1 (or the pseudogene TRBV3-2) to TRBJ1-1; TRBD1 might be the D (5 bases). This CDR3 spans 15 amino acids. V dropped 1 base and J dropped 4 bases, with 13 bases sitting between them. Germline V gene lookup returns CDR1 LGHDT and CDR2 YNNKEL (reference sequence). The CDR3 loop is CASSQAGGYGTEAFF. The CDR3 DNA follows: TGTGCCAGCAGCCAAGCGGGGGGGTATGGCACTGAAGCTTTCTTT.

The chain combines TRBV5-5 with TRBJ1-1; 7 bases fit TRBD1. The CDR3 contains 16 residues. The junction had 9 bases not matched to a gene; V was cut back by 4 bases and J by 0 bases. Germline V lookup: CDR1 SGHKS, CDR2 YYEKEE (reference sequence). Written as DNA, the CDR3 is TGTGCCAGCAGCCGACAGGGTTTTGGGATGAACACTGAAGCTTTCTTT. Residues: CASSRQGFGMNTEAFF.

This clone was found once. V and J are TRBV5-1 and TRBJ2-5, with 10 bases fitting TRBD2. CDR1 is SGHRS, CDR2 YFSETQ, per germline. The CDR3 has 18 residues. J gave up 4 bases and V 3 bases, and 15 bases lay outside the gene matches. CDR3 loop: CASSWGLAGGHQPETQYF. The CDR3 DNA reads TGCGCCAGCAGCTGGGGATTAGCGGGGGGACACCAGCCAGAGACCCAGTACTTC.

CDR3: CASSFGDRITDTQYF. CDR3 nucleotides: TGTGCCAGCAGTTTCGGGGACAGGATCACAGATACGCAGTATTTT. J is TRBJ2-3 and V is TRBV28; 8 bases are shared with TRBD1. CDR3 length: 15 amino acids. The V gene's germline CDR1 is MDHEN and CDR2 SYDVKM. J was trimmed by 2 bases and V by 3 bases; bases with no gene match: 4.

The V call is TRBV19, the J call TRBJ1-2, with TRBD1 matching 10 bases. The CDR3 runs to 19 residues. From germline, CDR1 is LNHDA and CDR2 SQIVND (reference sequence). The V gene end was trimmed by 4 bases and the J gene end by 4 bases; junction bases not matched to a gene: 18. CDR3 amino acids: CASSRRASRDRGDGYGYTF. As DNA, the CDR3 is TGTGCCAGTAGTAGGAGGGCCTCCCGGGACAGGGGTGACGGCTATGGCTACACCTTC.

The gene calls are TRBV30 and TRBJ1-5; D ambiguous. The CDR3 has 14 residues. Germline V gene sequence: CDR1 GTSNPN, CDR2 SVGIG (reference sequence). The V end lost 5 bases, the J end lost 2 bases, and 13 bases lay between the germline ends. CDR3 protein: CAWAVGNGNQPQHF. CDR3 nucleotide sequence: TGTGCCTGGGCCGTGGGGAACGGCAATCAGCCCCAGCATTTT.

The V gene is TRBV29-1, the J gene TRBJ1-1; possible D gene TRBD1, 5 bases. The CDR3 sequence is 12 residues long. Trimming removed 7 bases from V and 0 bases from J, with 9 bases in between. Germline lookup yields CDR1 SQVTM and CDR2 ANQGSEA. For the CDR3, the DNA is TGCAGCGGCAGGGTATTGAACACTGAAGCTTTCTTT. Amino acid sequence: CSGRVLNTEAFF. The full variable domain, its missing parts supplied by reference TRBV29-1 and TRBJ1-1, is SAVISQKPSRDICQRGTSLTIQCQVDSQVTMMFWYRQQPGQSLTLIATANQGSEATYESGFVIDKFPISRPNLTFSTLTVSNMSPEDSSIYLCSGRVLNTEAFFGQGTRLTVV.

The chain joins TRBV28 to TRBJ2-3; 10 bases match TRBD1. The CDR3 covers 17 residues. Germline CDR1 and CDR2: MDHEN and SYDVKM. After removal of 5 bases from V and 2 bases from J, the junction contained 10 bases not matched to a gene. The CDR3 nucleotides read TGTGCCAGCAGTCCTGCCGCCGGGACAGGGGACACAGATACGCAGTATTTT. Protein sequence: CASSPAAGTGDTDTQYF.

The sample holds a few counts of this clone. V usage is TRBV11-3 and J usage is TRBJ2-2; no firm D call. CDR1 and CDR2 (germline): SGHNT, YENEEA. CDR3 length: 14 amino acids. Trimming pared 5 bases from V and 0 bases from J, leaving 7 bases between. The CDR3 nucleotides are TGTGCCAGCAGCCCAGACGCGAACACCGGGGAGCTGTTTTTT. It specifies CASSPDANTGELFF.

The table lists this clone with a count of one. The chain couples TRBV30 to TRBJ1-2; D possibly corresponds to TRBD1 (6 bases). This CDR3 spans 15 amino acids. The V and J ends lost 3 bases and 4 bases respectively, with 18 bases between them. Germline V gene sequence: CDR1 GTSNPN, CDR2 SVGIG (reference sequence). The CDR3 nucleotides are TGTGCCTGGAGGAATCCGGGACACACTACCTATGGCTACACCTTC. Translation: CAWRNPGHTTYGYTF.

The chain combines TRBV7-2 with TRBJ1-1, with TRBD1 as a possible D gene (6 bases). The CDR3 runs to 16 residues. CDR1 SGHTA and CDR2 FQGNSA come from the germline V gene. Trimming took 3 bases from V and 5 from J, leaving 19 bases between them. DNA for the CDR3: TGTGCCAGCAGCTTGGCCTCCTTTGGGGGGCGAACTGAAGCTTTCTTT. The encoded protein is CASSLASFGGRTEAFF.

The rearrangement links TRBV9 to TRBJ2-3, with 11 bases matching TRBD2. Germline V gene lookup returns CDR1 SGDLS and CDR2 YYNGEE. The CDR3 extends over 17 amino acids. The J segment lost 6 bases and the V segment lost 0 bases, leaving 9 bases of the junction unmatched. The CDR3 is CASSVGASGRIEDTQYF. The CDR3 bases are TGTGCCAGCAGCGTAGGCGCTAGCGGGAGGATTGAGGATACGCAGTATTTT.

V is TRBV14 and J is TRBJ2-7; D gene uncertain. Germline CDR1 and CDR2: SGHDN and FVKESK. There are 14 residues in the CDR3. Trimming removed 4 bases from V and 2 bases from J, with 12 bases in between. CDR3 sequence: CASSLSVGPYEQYF. CDR3 sequence (DNA): TGTGCCAGCAGCCTGTCGGTTGGCCCCTACGAGCAGTACTTC.

The V and J genes are TRBV21-1 and TRBJ2-4. TRBV21-1 is a pseudogene. This CDR3 has 17 amino acids. CDR3 amino acids: CASRPLLATAKKNIQYF. CDR3 nucleotides: TGTGCCAGCAGACCGCTGTTAGCTACAGCAAAGAAAAACATTCAGTACTTC.

The chain couples TRBV9 to TRBJ2-1; unclear D gene. Trimming pared 1 base from V and 6 bases from J, leaving 8 bases between. The CDR3 loop spans 13 amino acids. Germline loops: CDR1 SGDLS, CDR2 YYNGEE. CDR3 DNA sequence: TGTGCCAGCAGCGTATCAGTAGGCAATGAGCAGTTCTTC. The encoded protein is CASSVSVGNEQFF.

The chain uses TRBV6-1 and TRBJ1-4; D is uncertain. Trimming stripped 3 bases from V and 7 bases from J, with 9 bases between. CDR1 is MNHNS and CDR2 is SASEGT in the germline V gene. The CDR3 contains 13 residues. CDR3 loop: CASSDRTVEKLFF. CDR3 DNA: TGTGCCAGCAGTGATAGAACCGTTGAAAAACTGTTTTTT.